This T cell receptor beta chain was documented in a study of blood T cell repertoires in COVID-19. The wider study: COVID-19 samples from acute and convalescent phases originated in the United States, Italy and Spain. Nucleic acid was either cDNA or gDNA, and it came from T cells, B-cell-depleted T cells, or PBMCs.

As processed by the authors: Nucleated cell counts were estimated from reference gene primer amplification. Sequencing was performed with immunoSEQ multiplex PCR; in TCRdb, only in-frame clones are kept and a portion is missing. That table is the source of V, J and clone size, and D and trimming were worked out from the DNA. Here the sample spans about 140,000 clones, about 83% being singletons. The receptor was isolated from a woman in her thirties or forties with acute or convalescent COVID-19. The sequencing input was peripheral blood.

The CDR3 is CASQLDSRNTEAFF. CDR3 bases: TGTGCCAGCCAATTGGACAGCCGGAACACTGAAGCTTTCTTT. The chain joins TRBV19 to TRBJ1-1; tentatively, D is TRBD1 (6 bases). The germline V gene has CDR1 LNHDA and CDR2 SQIVND (reference sequence). Trimming removed 9 bases at V and 1 base at J, with 15 bases between. The CDR3 length is 14 residues.